One and the same sample provided the 17 T cell receptor beta chains below, sequenced in a study of CD8+ T cells in alopecia areata. As to treatment: oral pan-JAK inhibitor, 5-10 mg twice daily. cDNA prepared by RNA extraction and subsequent reverse transcription served as the template for sequencing. Repertoires were generated with immunoSEQ multiplex PCR, while TCRdb's copy carries only in-frame clones and drops some. The sample lists 200,000 to 250,000 clones; around 57% were seen once. This specimen was CD4+ T cells sorted from blood, taken at week 4, from a patient treated with tofacitinib. Receptors were obtained from a human donor with alopecia areata.

This clone was counted only a few times. This sequence joins TRBV25-1 and TRBJ1-3, with a tentative D call TRBD1 (5 bases). Trimming stripped 1 base from V and 4 bases from J, with 8 bases between. Looked up from germline, CDR1 is MGHDK and CDR2 is SYGVNS. This CDR3 contains 14 residues. The CDR3 is CASSELTEGNTIYF. In DNA form, the CDR3 reads TGTGCCAGCAGTGAATTGACAGAGGGAAACACCATATATTTT.

A few counts support this clone. The V and J genes are TRBV7-2 and TRBJ2-3; the D gene could be TRBD1 or TRBD2 (7 bases each). From germline, CDR1 is SGHTA and CDR2 FQGNSA. The CDR3 is made up of 15 amino acids. Between the trimmed V and J ends, which lost 5 bases and 2 bases, there was a span of 14 bases. The CDR3 region has the DNA TGTGCCAGCAGCCGCCAGGGGGGGACCACAGATACGCAGTATTTT. Amino acid sequence: CASSRQGGTTDTQYF.

The chain combines TRBV30 with TRBJ2-1; TRBD2 aligns across 7 bases. The germline V gene encodes CDR1 GTSNPN and CDR2 SVGIG (reference sequence). Germline trimming cut 0 bases from V and 4 bases from J; bases unmatched to any gene: 9. The CDR3 is 16 residues long. DNA for the CDR3: TGTGCCTGGAGTGTACGTCAGCGGGGAGCGTACAATGAGCAGTTCTTC. Translating it yields CAWSVRQRGAYNEQFF.

The genes are TRBV30 and TRBJ2-6; no firm D call. The V and J ends lost 0 bases and 2 bases respectively, with 8 bases between them. The CDR3 contains 15 residues. Germline CDR1 GTSNPN, CDR2 SVGIG (reference sequence). The chain's CDR3 is CAWSVWQAGANVLTF. CDR3 DNA: TGTGCCTGGAGTGTATGGCAAGCTGGGGCCAACGTCCTGACTTTC. The full variable domain, rest sourced from reference TRBV30 and TRBJ2-6, is SQTIHQWPATLVQPVGSPLSLECTVEGTSNPNLYWYRQAAGRGLQLLFYSVGIGQISSEVPQNLSASRPQDRQFILSSKKLLLSDSGFYLCAWSVWQAGANVLTFGAGSRLTVL.

The genes are TRBV4-3 and TRBJ2-2, with 10 bases lining up with TRBD1. The junction had 4 bases not matched to a gene; V was cut back by 4 bases and J by 8 bases. CDR3 length: 14 amino acids. Per the germline V gene, CDR1 is LGHNA and CDR2 is YSLEER. DNA of the CDR3: TGCGCCAGCAGCCTAGGACAGGGGGGTGGGGAGCTGTTTTTT. Amino acid sequence: CASSLGQGGGELFF.

The chain couples TRBV5-1 to TRBJ2-1; possible D gene TRBD2, 6 bases. CDR1 and CDR2 from the germline V gene are SGHRS and YFSETQ. The V gene lost 3 bases and the J gene lost 0 bases, with 19 bases spanning the gap. The CDR3 extends over 18 amino acids. CDR3 amino acids: CASSYQTLALSSYNEQFF. CDR3 nucleotides: TGCGCCAGCAGCTATCAAACACTAGCCCTGAGCTCCTACAATGAGCAGTTCTTC.

There are a few counts of this clone. The genes are TRBV27 and TRBJ1-5, with D unclear. Between the trimmed V and J ends, which lost 0 bases and 7 bases, there was a span of 7 bases. Germline assignment: CDR1 MNHEY and CDR2 SMNVEV (reference sequence). This CDR3 region has 13 residues. CDR3 sequence (DNA): TGTGCCAGCAGTTTATCGTTCCAACAGCCCCAGCATTTT. This gives the protein CASSLSFQQPQHF.

The chain employs TRBV4-1 and TRBJ2-7, with 10 nucleotides matching TRBD2. CDR1 is MGHRA, CDR2 YSYEKL, per germline. Losses at the gene ends were 6 bases for V and 2 bases for J; bases not matched to a gene: 7. This CDR3 spans 15 amino acids. CDR3 in DNA: TGCGCCAGCAGGAGCATAGCGGGGGGTACCTACGAGCAGTACTTC. This translates into CASRSIAGGTYEQYF.

The gene calls are TRBV7-9 and TRBJ1-2; 9 bases map to TRBD1. Germline V lookup: CDR1 SEHNR, CDR2 FQNEAQ (reference sequence). This CDR3 is built from 14 residues. J gave up 7 bases and V 4 bases, and 7 bases lay outside the gene matches. Here the CDR3 reads CASSYLGQGVGYTF. CDR3 nucleotides: TGTGCCAGCAGCTACCTGGGACAGGGTGTTGGCTACACCTTC.

The table lists this clone with a few counts. The chain employs TRBV10-3 and TRBJ1-1; 8 bases are a match to TRBD1. Trimming removed 10 bases from V and 4 bases from J; junction bases left unmatched: 11. The germline V gene encodes CDR1 ENHRY and CDR2 SYGVKD. The CDR3 totals 14 residues. CDR3 nucleotides: TGTGCCACTGGACAGGGAGGCTCCTTCACTGAAGCTTTCTTT. Its protein product is CATGQGGSFTEAFF.

This chain links TRBV20-1 with TRBJ1-2; D is ambiguous. CDR1 is DFQATT and CDR2 is SNEGSKA in the germline V gene (reference sequence). The V gene lost 3 bases and the J gene lost 6 bases, with 8 bases spanning the gap. The CDR3 covers 11 residues. The chain's CDR3 is CSASIWDGYTF. The CDR3 bases are TGCAGTGCTAGTATTTGGGATGGCTACACCTTC.

Concerning this clone itself: The same CDR3 is also encoded by other DNA sequences in this sample. This chain connects TRBV5-1 to TRBJ1-5; 8 bases fit TRBD1. From germline, CDR1 is SGHRS and CDR2 YFSETQ. V lost 0 bases and J lost 4; bases outside the gene matches: 0. The length of the CDR3 is 14 residues. The CDR3 reads CASSLGTGNQPQHF. CDR3 DNA sequence: TGCGCCAGCAGCTTGGGGACAGGGAATCAGCCCCAGCATTTT.

This clone was found a few times. The chain carries TRBV18 and TRBJ2-3, with 8 bases fitting TRBD2. V dropped 0 bases and J dropped 3; count of bases not matched to a gene: 5. The CDR3 is made up of 16 amino acids. CDR1 KGHSH and CDR2 LQKENI come from the germline V gene. CDR3 DNA: TGTGCCAGCTCACCACCAGGCCGGGGGGGGACAGATACGCAGTATTTT. Translating gives CASSPPGRGGTDTQYF.

This clone came up many times. The chain couples TRBV7-2 to TRBJ2-1, with D hard to call. Germline V gene data show CDR1 as SGHTA and CDR2 as FQGNSA. Between the trimmed V and J ends, which lost 5 bases and 2 bases, there was a span of 10 bases. The CDR3 is 14 residues long. CDR3 DNA: TGTGCCAGCAGCGTGGGTGGGGCCTACAATGAGCAGTTCTTC. Amino acids: CASSVGGAYNEQFF.

As regards this clone: The sample contains more than one DNA sequence encoding this CDR3. The chain carries TRBV29-1 and TRBJ1-1, with D hard to call. Trimming shortened V by 6 bases and J by 6 bases, and 11 bases separated the two germline ends. CDR3 length equals 11 residues. The V gene's germline CDR1 is SQVTM and CDR2 ANQGSEA. The DNA for the CDR3 is TGCAGCGTAGGTACAACGGCTGAAGCTTTCTTT. Amino acids: CSVGTTAEAFF.

This clone has a handful of counts. V and J are TRBV6-1 and TRBJ1-5; D remains unclear. The V and J ends lost 3 bases and 2 bases respectively, with 5 bases between them. The CDR3 is 13 residues long. Germline assignment: CDR1 MNHNS and CDR2 SASEGT. The CDR3, as DNA: TGTGCCAGCAGTGACTCTGGCAATCAGCCCCAGCATTTT. It codes for CASSDSGNQPQHF.

The rearrangement links TRBV2 to TRBJ1-4; the match to TRBD1 covers 9 bases. Germline trimming cut 6 bases from V and 11 bases from J; bases unmatched to any gene: 4. Germline values: CDR1 SNHLY, CDR2 FYNNEI. The CDR3 sequence is 12 residues long. The CDR3 region has the DNA TGTGCCAGCAGCGGGACAGGGTTCAAACTGTTTTTT. As protein: CASSGTGFKLFF.